This TCR beta chain was retrieved from a study of CD8 T cells in ankylosing spondylitis. Via MiXCR, TCRdb re-called the 5' RACE reads, giving one row per CDR3 protein. Of 120,000 to 150,000 distinct CDR3 sequences in the sample, 6.5% to 8.5% were seen once. Losses at the gene ends were 6 bases for V and 4 bases for J; bases not matched to a gene: 9. Germline assignment: CDR1 MDHEN and CDR2 SYDVKM. This CDR3 region has 15 residues. This receptor was identified in a male donor with ankylosing spondylitis. J is TRBJ1-5 and V is TRBV28, with TRBD1 matching 7 bases. The sample comprised synovial fluid, either unsorted or a sorted T cell fraction (not recorded which). The chain's CDR3 is CASSRTGAGNQPQHF. CDR3 bases: TGTGCCAGCAGCCGAACAGGGGCCGGTAATCAGCCCCAGCATTTT.